This T cell receptor beta chain was identified during a study of blood T cell repertoires in COVID-19. For the study at large: Nucleic acid was either cDNA or gDNA, and it came from T cells, B-cell-depleted T cells, or PBMCs.

V was clipped by 4 bases and J by 5 bases; unmatched bases: 6. CDR1 is LGHNA, CDR2 YSLEER, per germline. The CDR3 runs to 15 residues. Authors' processing steps: Estimation of nucleated cell counts relied on the amplification of reference gene primers. The data were produced by immunoSEQ multiplex PCR, yet TCRdb's version contains in-frame clones alone and is incomplete. That table gives V, J and clone size, and the DNA gave D and trimming. The sample shows just under 250,000 clones, 85% to 90% of them seen only once. In terms of age and location, participants ranged from about 18 to 100 years and lived in about 25 US areas. Recovery among Cohort 3 donors was established by two negative PCRs, clearance, or symptom resolution.

Sequencing was done on a sample of PBMCs or T cells enriched from blood (not recorded which). The rearrangement links TRBV4-3 to TRBJ2-1; 9 bases agree with TRBD1. This TCR derives from a woman aged 30 to 39 who had recovered from COVID-19. The CDR3 region is CASSPGQGRDNEQFF. CDR3 sequence (DNA): TGCGCCAGCAGCCCCGGACAGGGGAGGGACAATGAGCAGTTCTTC.